This TCR beta chain was observed in a study of blood T cell repertoires in COVID-19. Seattle participants joined during active infection and were tracked over time. Germline CDR1 is SGHRS and CDR2 is YFSETQ. J lost 4 bases, V lost 0 bases, and 8 bases had no gene match. The CDR3 is 16 residues long. Study processing details: Nucleated cell number was recorded as an estimate derived from reference gene primer amplification. Profiled with immunoSEQ multiplex PCR; TCRdb holds only in-frame clones, not every one. V and J calls and clone size are those listed in that table; D and trimming were worked out from the DNA. The sample includes around 260,000 clones, roughly 86% of them seen just once.

The origin of this receptor is an older woman with COVID-19, enrolled during active disease. The V gene is TRBV5-1, the J gene TRBJ2-3, with 7 bases lining up with TRBD2. Sequencing was performed on peripheral blood. The CDR3 loop is CASSLVGGSAPDTQYF. The DNA for the CDR3 is TGCGCCAGCAGCTTGGTGGGCGGGAGCGCGCCAGATACGCAGTATTTT.